A single T cell receptor beta chain is shown here with its context. Its ends do not fully match the called genes, so a read error is possible. TCRdb reanalysed the 5' RACE reads using MiXCR and keeps one entry per CDR3 protein. The sample carries approximately 83,000 distinct CDR3 sequences, 11% to 15% recorded once. These data originate in a study of early T cells in non-severe SARS-CoV-2 infection. Study summary: Whole-blood bulk RNA, unsorted, was sequenced, and chains were unpaired.

CDR3 size: 11 residues. The chain joins TRBV12-3 or TRBV12-4 to TRBJ2-1, with D possibly matching TRBD1 (6 bases). The clonotype originates from an adult who was a healthcare worker with PCR-confirmed SARS-CoV-2 infection or an uninfected control (not recorded which). Material for sequencing was whole blood. The CDR3 sequence: CATNRVGELFF. For the CDR3, the DNA is TGTGCCACCAACAGGGTCGGCGAGCTGTTCTTC.